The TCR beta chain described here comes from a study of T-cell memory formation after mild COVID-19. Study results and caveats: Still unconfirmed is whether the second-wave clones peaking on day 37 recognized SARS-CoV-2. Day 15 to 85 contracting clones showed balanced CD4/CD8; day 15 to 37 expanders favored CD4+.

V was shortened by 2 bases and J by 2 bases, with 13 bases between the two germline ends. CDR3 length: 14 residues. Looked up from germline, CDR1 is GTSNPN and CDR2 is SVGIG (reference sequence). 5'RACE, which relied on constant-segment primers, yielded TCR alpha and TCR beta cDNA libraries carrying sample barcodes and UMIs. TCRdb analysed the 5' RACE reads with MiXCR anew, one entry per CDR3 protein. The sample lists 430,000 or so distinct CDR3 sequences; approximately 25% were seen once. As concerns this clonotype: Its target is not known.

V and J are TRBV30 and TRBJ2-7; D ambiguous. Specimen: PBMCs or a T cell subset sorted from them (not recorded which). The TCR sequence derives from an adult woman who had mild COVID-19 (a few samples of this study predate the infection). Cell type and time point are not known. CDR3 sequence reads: CAWSSGFEPYEQYF. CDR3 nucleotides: TGTGCCTGGAGTTCAGGATTTGAGCCCTACGAGCAGTACTTC.